The 14 T cell receptor beta chains below come from one sample, sequenced in a study of T-cell reconstitution after alpha-beta-depleted transplantation in children. It was with unique molecular identifiers that the TCRbeta library was prepared. TCRdb analysed the PCR reads with MiXCR anew, one entry per CDR3 protein. The top ten hold about 5% of the sample, which has some 530,000 distinct CDR3 sequences, 12% seen once. Sequencing used PBMCs from the stem cell graft donor, obtained from the stem cell graft. The receptors stem from a human donor who donated a stem cell graft to a child with combined immunodeficiency.

This clonotype has just a few counts. The chain combines TRBV20-1 with TRBJ2-5; D may match TRBD1 or TRBD2 (5 bases each). V was trimmed by 3 bases and J by 0 bases, leaving 11 bases between them. The length of the CDR3 is 14 residues. Germline V lookup: CDR1 DFQATT, CDR2 SNEGSKA (reference sequence). This CDR3 is CSASAGAYQETQYF. The CDR3 coding sequence is TGCAGTGCTAGCGCCGGGGCGTACCAAGAGACCCAGTACTTC.

This clonotype was observed at least ten times. The chain links TRBV6-5 to TRBJ2-3; 12 bases agree with TRBD2. V shed 6 bases, J shed 3 bases, and the junction held 7 bases outside the gene matches. Per germline, CDR1 MNHEY and CDR2 SVGAGI. The CDR3 covers 16 residues. The CDR3 loop reads CASSRLTSGRTDTQYF. The CDR3 nucleotides are TGTGCCAGCAGCCGACTGACTAGCGGGAGAACAGATACGCAGTATTTT.

This clonotype was seen only a few times. The gene calls are TRBV7-2 and TRBJ2-1; the D gene is possibly TRBD2 (6 bases). The CDR3 spans 13 residues. The V and J ends lost 1 base and 12 bases respectively, with 13 bases between them. Germline values: CDR1 SGHTA, CDR2 FQGNSA. The CDR3 spells CASSLGNGGGQFF. The CDR3 nucleotides read TGTGCCAGCAGCTTAGGCAATGGGGGAGGGCAGTTCTTC.

This clonotype was recorded at least ten times. V and J are TRBV12-3 or TRBV12-4 and TRBJ2-3; D is perhaps TRBD2 (5 bases). The CDR3 is made up of 12 amino acids. V lost 3 bases, J lost 13 bases, and 14 bases lay in between. In nucleotides, the CDR3 is TGTGCCAGCAGTTTTGGATCTAGCCCGAAGTATTTT. As protein: CASSFGSSPKYF.

The chain has TRBV4-2 and TRBJ1-4; tentatively, D is TRBD1 (5 bases). Looked up from germline, CDR1 is LGHNA and CDR2 is YNFKEQ. The CDR3 covers 16 residues. V lost 3 bases and J lost 6, with 17 bases in between. The CDR3 sequence: CASSHLFGTEDEKLFF. The CDR3 nucleotides read TGTGCCAGCAGCCATCTCTTCGGGACGGAAGATGAAAAACTGTTTTTT.

This clonotype was detected many times. The chain carries TRBV4-3 and TRBJ1-6; perhaps TRBD1 as D (5 bases). Germline values: CDR1 LGHNA, CDR2 YSLEER. V gave up 4 bases and J gave up 7 bases, with 14 bases separating them. The CDR3 consists of 15 residues. The CDR3 sequence: CASSPRRQLNSPLHF. CDR3 nucleotide sequence: TGCGCCAGCAGCCCCCGTAGACAGCTAAATTCACCCCTCCACTTT.

In this sample, this clonotype turned up a few times. This chain uses TRBV29-1 with TRBJ2-3; perhaps TRBD2 as D (6 bases). CDR3 length: 14 amino acids. The ends were cut back, 6 bases at V and 1 base at J, with 14 bases in the middle. In germline, CDR1 is SQVTM, CDR2 ANQGSEA. Here the CDR3 DNA reads TGCAGCGTCCGTGGCGGGGTACGCACAGATACGCAGTATTTT. Its protein is CSVRGGVRTDTQYF.

The V gene is TRBV7-2, the J gene TRBJ1-5, with D hard to call. Trimming shortened V by 4 bases and J by 2 bases, and 12 bases separated the two germline ends. The CDR3 contains 15 residues. Germline CDR1 SGHTA, CDR2 FQGNSA. The CDR3 loop is CASSSDTVGNQPQHF. In DNA form, the CDR3 reads TGTGCCAGCAGCTCCGACACGGTGGGCAATCAGCCCCAGCATTTT.

This clonotype was counted ten times or more. The chain links TRBV29-1 to TRBJ2-3; D not resolved. Trimming took off 3 bases at V and 2 bases at J, with 9 bases between the two ends. This CDR3 region has 13 residues. Germline values: CDR1 SQVTM, CDR2 ANQGSEA. CDR3 DNA sequence: TGCAGCGTTGAGTCCTGGGACACAGATACGCAGTATTTT. This translates into CSVESWDTDTQYF.

This clonotype was counted many times. The chain has TRBV27 and TRBJ2-7; D is ambiguous. The CDR3 has 13 residues. Germline V CDR1 and CDR2: MNHEY, SMNVEV (reference sequence). V gave up 2 bases and J gave up 0 bases, with 5 bases separating them. Here the CDR3 reads CASSLTSSYEQYF. The CDR3, as DNA: TGTGCCAGCAGTTTAACGAGCTCCTACGAGCAGTACTTC.

The chain carries TRBV4-3 and TRBJ2-2; 7 nucleotides match TRBD1. This CDR3 is 14 amino acids long. V trimming: 4 bases; J trimming: 7 bases; junction bases outside the gene matches: 6. Germline V gene data show CDR1 as LGHNA and CDR2 as YSLEER. The CDR3 sequence: CASSPRQGDGELFF. CDR3 sequence (DNA): TGCGCCAGCAGCCCCCGACAGGGCGACGGGGAGCTGTTTTTT.

This clonotype was seen more than once but under ten times. The rearrangement uses TRBV6-1 and TRBJ1-1; a weak D match, TRBD1 (5 bases). The CDR3 extends over 14 amino acids. Trimming removed 6 bases at V and 4 bases at J, with 15 bases between. Looked up from germline, CDR1 is MNHNS and CDR2 is SASEGT. The CDR3 DNA reads TGTGCCAGCAGCTCGGCCGGGGCAGGCACTGAAGCTTTCTTT. Its translation: CASSSAGAGTEAFF.

This clonotype was detected many times. The chain combines TRBV7-9 with TRBJ2-3, with 12 positions matching TRBD2. V was clipped by 6 bases and J by 4 bases; unmatched bases: 2. CDR3 length: 14 amino acids. From germline, CDR1 is SEHNR and CDR2 FQNEAQ (reference sequence). This CDR3 is CASSWTSGADTQYF. For the CDR3, the DNA is TGTGCCAGCAGTTGGACTAGCGGGGCAGATACGCAGTATTTT. The entire variable domain, with the rest obtained from reference TRBV7-9 and TRBJ2-3, is as follows: DTGVSQNPRHKITKRGQNVTFRCDPISEHNRLYWYRQTLGQGPEFLTYFQNEAQLEKSRLLSDRFSAERPKGSFSTLEIQRTEQGDSAMYLCASSWTSGADTQYFGPGTRLTVL.

This clonotype was counted only a few times. This sequence joins TRBV6-2 or TRBV6-3 and TRBJ2-6, with 7 bases aligning to TRBD1. V gave up 4 bases and J gave up 3 bases; unmatched junction bases: 3. The CDR3 runs to 15 residues. Germline lookup yields CDR1 MNHEY and CDR2 SVGEGT. CDR3 in amino acids: CASSLTGVGANVLTF. The CDR3 DNA follows: TGTGCCAGCAGTTTAACAGGGGTTGGGGCCAACGTCCTGACTTTC.